This TCR beta chain comes out of a study of tumor-infiltrating lymphocytes in localized non-small cell lung cancer. Background on the study: Several tumor histologies, both smoking statuses, and some post-neoadjuvant chemotherapy samples were included. From each patient, both tumor and uninvolved lung, non-adjacent to tumor, were sampled. Findings of the study overall: No T-cell fraction difference was seen between IM1 and IM2 tumors. Compared with uninvolved lung, tumors showed higher T cell infiltration by TCRbeta sequencing.

With regard to this clone: Its antigen is currently unknown.

TCRdb keeps only in-frame clones here, not all; method: immunoSEQ multiplex PCR. The sample has around 10,000 clones, about three fifths seen once. The CDR3 loop spans 15 amino acids. V gave up 7 bases and J gave up 0 bases, with 12 bases separating them. The germline V gene has CDR1 MNHNS and CDR2 SASEGT. What was sequenced was uninvolved lung tissue not adjacent to the tumor. This sequence joins TRBV6-1 and TRBJ2-2; tentatively, D is TRBD1 or TRBD2 (5 bases each). The receptor's source is a human donor with non-small cell lung cancer. CDR3 residues: CASTVGTPNTGELFF. The CDR3 DNA follows: TGTGCCAGCACCGTGGGGACGCCGAACACCGGGGAGCTGTTTTTT.